This TCR beta chain was found in a study of OX40 agonist ivuxolimab in advanced cancers. The protocol was immunoSEQ multiplex PCR, while the TCRdb copy is restricted to in-frame clones and leaves out a portion. The sample carries 50,000 to 60,000 clones, approximately 82% recorded once. J lost 1 base, V lost 9 bases, and 3 bases had no gene match. The length of the CDR3 is 15 residues. The germline CDR1 and CDR2 sequences are ENHRY and SYGVKD. The chain couples TRBV10-3 to TRBJ2-3, with 14 bases identical to TRBD2. The TCR comes from an adult with an advanced solid tumor such as melanoma, head and neck, liver or kidney cancer. The sequences come from CD4+ or CD8+ T cells sorted from blood, collected in a trial of the OX40 agonist ivuxolimab. Written as DNA, the CDR3 is TGTGCCATTGGGACTAGCGGGGGAGGCACAGATACGCAGTATTTT. This sequence encodes CAIGTSGGGTDTQYF.